A selection of T cell receptor beta chains follows, all from one sample in a study of T-cell memory formation after mild COVID-19. TCRdb fed the 5' RACE reads into MiXCR, producing one record per CDR3 protein. The sample lists roughly 130,000 distinct CDR3 sequences, over 15% occurring once. The sequencing input was PBMCs or a T cell subset sorted from them (not recorded which). Receptors originate from a man in his late teens or twenties who had mild COVID-19 (a few samples of this study predate the infection). Cell type and time point are not known. CDR3s include the opening cysteine and the closing phenylalanine or tryptophan. A D gene is named only where the DNA matches it firmly. The size field is filled for only some rows; it gives once, few, many or a size class.

v_gene	d_gene	abundance	j_gene	CDR3nt	CDR3aa
TRBV9	TRBD2	few	TRBJ2-3	TGTGCCAGCAGCGTAGATTCTAGCGGGAACACAGATACGCAGTATTTT	CASSVDSSGNTDTQYF
TRBV20-1	.	.	TRBJ1-4	TGCAGTGCTAGAGATCGAAAGGGGAGTGAAAAACTGTTTTTT	CSARDRKGSEKLFF
TRBV12-3/TRBV12-4	.	few	TRBJ2-3	TGTGCCAGCAGCCCAGACTTAATCCCCACAGATACGCAGTATTTT	CASSPDLIPTDTQYF
TRBV5-1	.	many	TRBJ2-6	TGCGCCAGCAGCTTGGAGGTCGTGCCTGGGGCCAACGTCCTGACTTTC	CASSLEVVPGANVLTF
TRBV10-1	.	few	TRBJ2-7	TGCGCCAGCAGTGAGTCGATTGGGGGGACCCCTATTCGGCGGTACTTC	CASSESIGGTPIRRYF
TRBV6-2/TRBV6-3	.	.	TRBJ2-7	TGTGCCAGCAGTTACGTCCGGACAGCCTCCTACGAGCAGTACTTC	CASSYVRTASYEQYF
TRBV6-2/TRBV6-3	.	.	TRBJ1-6	TGTGCCAGCGGGTCGATCCCGGTGAATTCACCCCTCCACTTT	CASGSIPVNSPLHF
TRBV20-1	TRBD1	few	TRBJ1-5	TGCAGTGCTAGAGACTGGGGACAGGGACTGAATCAGCCCCAGCATTTT	CSARDWGQGLNQPQHF
TRBV6-5	.	few	TRBJ2-2	TGTGCCAGCAGTTGGGGGCTTGCCGGGGAGCTGTTTTTT	CASSWGLAGELFF
TRBV24-1	.	few	TRBJ2-2	TGTGCCACCAGTGATTTAACAGGGGAGGACACCGGGGAGCTGTTTTTT	CATSDLTGEDTGELFF
TRBV7-3	.	.	TRBJ1-2	TGTGCCAGCAGACGGGGCTTAGACTATGGCTACACCTTC	CASRRGLDYGYTF
TRBV5-4	TRBD2	.	TRBJ2-3	TGTGCCAGCAGCTTGGCCGCAGGGACTAGCGGCACAGATACGCAGTATTTT	CASSLAAGTSGTDTQYF
TRBV19	TRBD1	.	TRBJ1-1	TGTGCCAGTAGAGAGACAGGGAGGATGAACACTGAAGCTTTCTTT	CASRETGRMNTEAFF
TRBV20-1	TRBD2	once	TRBJ2-3	TGCAGTGCTTACTGGGAGCGGGGGACGATCACAGATACGCAGTATTTT	CSAYWERGTITDTQYF
TRBV7-2	.	.	TRBJ1-5	TGTGCCAGCAGCTTACAGGGAGTAGGTAGCAATCAGCCCCAGCATTTT	CASSLQGVGSNQPQHF
TRBV6-5	TRBD1	.	TRBJ1-6	TGTGCCAGCAGGACCCAGGGGGCCTGGAGCTCCTATAATTCACCCCTCCACTTT	CASRTQGAWSSYNSPLHF
TRBV10-3	.	few	TRBJ1-4	TGTGCCATCAGGGGAGGCGAAAAACTGTTTTTT	CAIRGGEKLFF
TRBV5-4	TRBD1	.	TRBJ2-5	TGTGCCACCCGGAGGACAGGGGAGACCCAGTACTTC	CATRRTGETQYF
TRBV9	.	few	TRBJ2-4	TGTGCCAGCAGCGGCGGTGGGATAGCCAAAAACATTCAGTACTTC	CASSGGGIAKNIQYF
TRBV18	.	.	TRBJ1-1	TGTGCCAGCTCACCACCGCCGGTGAGTAGCGCTGAAGCTTTCTTT	CASSPPPVSSAEAFF
TRBV24-1	.	few	TRBJ2-2	TGTGCCACCAGCGCTACCGGGACACCCTCGAACACCGGGGGGCTGTTTTTT	CATSATGTPSNTGGLFF
TRBV5-1	.	few	TRBJ2-7	TGCGCCAGCAGCTTGGACTCGGGGTACGAGCAGTACTTC	CASSLDSGYEQYF
TRBV30	.	.	TRBJ2-2	TGTGCCTGGAGTGCCGTACCGGATCTGTTTACCGGGGAGCTGTTTTTT	CAWSAVPDLFTGELFF
TRBV4-3	.	few	TRBJ1-2	TGCGCCAGCAGCCAAGGGGGACGGGACGGCTACACCTTC	CASSQGGRDGYTF
TRBV12-3/TRBV12-4	TRBD1	few	TRBJ2-1	TGTGCCAGCAGTTTAAAGGTACTCGGACAGGGCGGCAATGAGCAGTTCTTC	CASSLKVLGQGGNEQFF
TRBV15	.	few	TRBJ1-6	TGTGCCATCCGAGAGTGGGGAAACTATAATTCACCCCTCCACTTT	CAIREWGNYNSPLHF
TRBV4-3	.	.	TRBJ2-3	TGCGCCAGCAGCCAGGAACCCCTGGGCACAGATACGCAGTATTTT	CASSQEPLGTDTQYF
TRBV29-1	TRBD2	.	TRBJ2-3	TGCAGCGTCCGCGGACTAGCGGGGACCCCAGATACGCAGTATTTT	CSVRGLAGTPDTQYF
TRBV4-1	.	.	TRBJ1-4	TGCGCCAGCCGGACCTTCACCGCAACTAATGAAAAACTGTTTTTT	CASRTFTATNEKLFF